This T cell receptor (beta chain) came from a study of T cell responses to AZD1222 COVID-19 vaccine. Points from the study as a whole: Spike-specific TCR breadth and depth both grew after two AZD1222 doses. Targeting of unmutated variant regions was reportedly seen in nearly half of spike-specific TCRs.

Trimming shortened V by 3 bases and J by 2 bases, and 11 bases separated the two germline ends. The length of the CDR3 is 13 residues. Germline CDR1 and CDR2: DFQATT and SNEGSKA (reference sequence). Measured with immunoSEQ multiplex PCR; TCRdb has only the in-frame clones, and not every one. The data show some 64,000 clones, 84% seen once. In the case of this clone: Its specificity is unknown.

The receptor was derived from an adult in good health. The sample was peripheral blood, taken on day 0 of AZD1222 vaccination. This chain joins TRBV20-1 and TRBJ2-7, with D possibly being TRBD1 (6 bases). CDR3 coding DNA: TGCAGTGCTAGTATTGGGGGCGCCTACGAGCAGTACTTC. Encoded protein: CSASIGGAYEQYF.